This entry lists 23 T cell receptor beta chains sequenced from one sample in a study of regulatory T cells in long-lasting Graves disease. Investigators prepared the TCR beta libraries by applying iRepertoire HTBI primers and Arm-PCR of CDR3 regions. TCRdb used MiXCR to reprocess the multiplex PCR reads, holding one entry per CDR3 protein. The sample holds about 470,000 distinct CDR3 sequences; 20% are singletons and the top ten take 7.8%. Time point specified: persistent/refractory GD, antithyroid drugs over 5 years with positive TRAb. Researchers made the TCR library from RNA that was extracted from PBMCs. The specimen comprised peripheral blood mononuclear cells (PBMCs), sampled when the disease was refractory, from a patient treated with antithyroid drugs. These receptors originate from a female donor with Graves disease.

This clonotype was observed a handful of times. The gene calls are TRBV6-1 and TRBJ2-5; 15 bases are shared with TRBD2. J gave up 5 bases and V 3 bases, and 10 bases lay outside the gene matches. The germline gives CDR1 MNHNS, CDR2 SASEGT. The CDR3 has 18 amino acids. CDR3 loop: CASSDPGLAGGSRETQYF. CDR3 bases: TGTGCCAGCAGTGATCCGGGACTAGCGGGAGGCTCTCGGGAGACCCAGTACTTC.

The chain has TRBV27 and TRBJ2-7, with 12 positions matching TRBD2. CDR1 is MNHEY and CDR2 is SMNVEV in the germline V gene (reference sequence). CDR3 length equals 16 residues. Trimming cost V 2 bases and J 3 bases; bases outside gene matches: 5. For the CDR3, the DNA is TGTGCCAGCAGTTTACTCGCGACTAGCGGGGGCTACGAGCAGTACTTC. It translates to CASSLLATSGGYEQYF.

This clonotype was seen only a few times. The V gene is TRBV20-1, the J gene TRBJ1-1, with D perhaps TRBD1 (5 bases). Germline assignment: CDR1 DFQATT and CDR2 SNEGSKA (reference sequence). V was clipped by 0 bases and J by 8 bases, with 13 bases between them. CDR3 length: 13 residues. CDR3: CSARDFLGDEAFF. Written as DNA, the CDR3 is TGCAGTGCTAGAGATTTTTTGGGGGACGAAGCTTTCTTT.

The count of this clonotype is one. V usage is TRBV19 and J usage is TRBJ2-1, with 10 bases that match TRBD1. This CDR3 region has 15 residues. V dropped 5 bases and J dropped 3; count of bases not matched to a gene: 4. Germline values: CDR1 LNHDA, CDR2 SQIVND (reference sequence). CDR3 in amino acids: CASSPGTGVYNEQFF. In DNA form, the CDR3 reads TGTGCCAGTAGTCCTGGGACAGGGGTCTACAATGAGCAGTTCTTC.

This clonotype occurred once. V usage is TRBV7-8 and J usage is TRBJ2-1; a possible D gene is TRBD2 (6 bases). The V gene lost 5 bases and the J gene lost 15 bases, with 20 bases spanning the gap. Germline CDR1 and CDR2: SGHVS and FQNEAQ. The CDR3 runs to 13 residues. CDR3 sequence reads: CASSTREQGGLFF. CDR3 coding DNA: TGTGCCAGCAGCACCCGGGAGCAGGGCGGTCTGTTCTTC.

In its sample, this clonotype was seen a few times. This chain connects TRBV19 to TRBJ1-1; 11 bases align to TRBD1. After removal of 9 bases from V and 4 bases from J, the junction contained 10 bases not matched to a gene. Germline CDR1 reads LNHDA; CDR2 reads SQIVND (reference sequence). This CDR3 comprises 15 residues. CDR3 sequence reads: CASGSRDRGGTEAFF. The CDR3 region has the DNA TGTGCCAGCGGATCCCGGGACAGGGGGGGCACTGAAGCTTTCTTT. Full variable domain (outside the CDR3, taken from reference TRBV19 and TRBJ1-1): DGGITQSPKYLFRKEGQNVTLSCEQNLNHDAMYWYRQDPGQGLRLIYYSQIVNDFQKGDIAEGYSVSREKKESFPLTVTSAQKNPTAFYLCASGSRDRGGTEAFFGQGTRLTVV.

This clonotype was recorded many times. The chain carries TRBV6-5 and TRBJ1-4; D unresolved. Trimming cost V 2 bases and J 8 bases, with 9 bases left between them. Germline lookup yields CDR1 MNHEY and CDR2 SVGAGI. CDR3 size: 13 residues. CDR3 nucleotides: TGTGCCAGCAGTTACATGATCGGGGAAAAACTGTTTTTT. The encoded protein is CASSYMIGEKLFF.

This clonotype showed up many times. The chain combines TRBV12-3 or TRBV12-4 with TRBJ1-5; D is unresolved. V gave up 5 bases and J gave up 1 base, with 15 bases separating them. The CDR3 extends over 16 amino acids. In DNA form, the CDR3 reads TGTGCCAGCAGTACGGCCCCGGCGCTGAGCAATCAGCCCCAGCATTTT. It is translated as CASSTAPALSNQPQHF.

Turning to this clonotype: A read error is possible here, since a much larger clone lies one base away. The chain carries TRBV7-8 and TRBJ1-1, with D maybe TRBD1 (5 bases). From germline, CDR1 is SGHVS and CDR2 FQNEAQ. V was cut by 4 bases and J by 1 base, with 13 bases left in between. The CDR3 runs 15 residues. The CDR3 DNA sequence: TGTGCCAGCAGCTCGGGCGGGGGAGCGAACACTGAAGCTTTCTTT. It specifies CASSSGGGANTEAFF.

This clonotype was counted only a few times. A much more abundant neighbour one base away suggests this may be a read error. The chain combines TRBV28 with TRBJ1-5; D unclear. The CDR3 length is 14 residues. The V and J ends lost 2 bases and 5 bases respectively, with 10 bases between them. Per germline, CDR1 MDHEN and CDR2 SYDVKM. The CDR3 DNA follows: TGTGCCAGCAGTTTACGACGAGCCTATCAGCCCCAGCATTTT. Translated, it gives CASSLRRAYQPQHF.

This clonotype was seen many times. The rearrangement links TRBV28 to TRBJ1-4, with no clear D. Germline V lookup: CDR1 MDHEN, CDR2 SYDVKM. The CDR3 sequence is 16 residues long. Trimming took off 6 bases at V and 7 bases at J, with 21 bases between the two ends. As DNA, the CDR3 is TGTGCCAGCAGCCACGGGGATTCGCAGGAGAGTGAAAAACTGTTTTTT. It translates to CASSHGDSQESEKLFF.

This clonotype has a handful of counts. The CDR3 DNA reads as TGCGCCAGCAGCCAAGAGGAGGGAACCCTATTAAACATTCAGTACTTC. Its protein is CASSQEEGTLLNIQYF. The chain combines TRBV4-3 with TRBJ2-4; D is possibly TRBD2 (6 bases). The V end lost 0 bases, the J end lost 6 bases, and 15 bases lay between the germline ends. The V gene's germline CDR1 is LGHNA and CDR2 YSLEER. The CDR3 sequence is 16 residues long.

This clonotype was seen only a few times. The chain joins TRBV19 to TRBJ2-2, with 7 nucleotides matching TRBD1. The CDR3 sequence is 13 residues long. In germline, CDR1 is LNHDA, CDR2 SQIVND (reference sequence). Trimming removed 5 bases from V and 6 bases from J; junction bases left unmatched: 3. Here the CDR3 DNA reads TGTGCCAGTAGTGCTCAGGGGGCCGGGGAGCTGTTTTTT. This codes for CASSAQGAGELFF.

This chain uses TRBV29-1 with TRBJ2-1, with D possibly matching TRBD2 (6 bases). Germline assignment: CDR1 SQVTM and CDR2 ANQGSEA. V was trimmed by 0 bases and J by 0 bases, leaving 6 bases between them. The CDR3 extends over 14 amino acids. CDR3 nucleotide sequence: TGCAGCGTTGAAGACGGGAGCTCCTACAATGAGCAGTTCTTC. This sequence encodes CSVEDGSSYNEQFF.

This clonotype has just a few counts. This chain connects TRBV30 to TRBJ2-1; D is uncertain. This CDR3 spans 11 amino acids. V lost 8 bases to trimming and J lost 8 bases, with 13 bases between them. Germline V gene sequence: CDR1 GTSNPN, CDR2 SVGIG (reference sequence). The CDR3 DNA sequence: TGTGCCCACCTCGGGTATGATGAGCAGTTCTTC. Encoded protein: CAHLGYDEQFF.

The chain recombines TRBV19 with TRBJ1-5, with 7 bases fitting TRBD1. The junction had 9 bases not matched to a gene; V was cut back by 4 bases and J by 9 bases. The CDR3 contains 14 residues. Germline V lookup: CDR1 LNHDA, CDR2 SQIVND (reference sequence). This chain's CDR3 is CASSTRQGEVPQHF. The CDR3, as DNA: TGTGCCAGTAGTACCCGACAGGGAGAAGTGCCCCAGCATTTT.

This clonotype appeared a few times. The V and J genes are TRBV30 and TRBJ1-6; a weak D match, TRBD1 (5 bases). Germline V gives CDR1 GTSNPN, CDR2 SVGIG (reference sequence). CDR3 length equals 15 residues. V was cut by 1 base and J by 5 bases, with 12 bases left in between. The CDR3 DNA sequence: TGTGCCTGGAGTGAAGGTCAGGGAAATAATTCACCCCTCCACTTT. This translates into CAWSEGQGNNSPLHF.

This chain connects TRBV7-3 to TRBJ2-1, with a weak D call TRBD1 (6 bases). The V end was cut by 5 bases, the J end by 4 bases, with 15 bases between. This CDR3 has 15 residues. CDR1 and CDR2 from the germline V gene are SGHTA and FQGTGA. The CDR3 here is CASSVGQLQYNEQFF. The CDR3 DNA is TGTGCCAGCAGCGTTGGACAGCTCCAATACAATGAGCAGTTCTTC.

There are many counts of this clonotype. The chain employs TRBV7-8 and TRBJ2-5; 7 bases line up with TRBD1. CDR1 and CDR2 (germline): SGHVS, FQNEAQ. The CDR3 consists of 16 residues. After removal of 5 bases from V and 5 bases from J, the junction contained 14 bases not matched to a gene. The CDR3 region has the DNA TGTGCCAGCAGCCCAACCGGACAGGCGATCATGGAGACCCAGTACTTC. This gives the protein CASSPTGQAIMETQYF.

This clonotype was recorded at least ten times. The chain employs TRBV30 and TRBJ1-1, with D hard to call. The germline CDR1 and CDR2 sequences are GTSNPN and SVGIG (reference sequence). V dropped 0 bases and J dropped 1 base, with 12 bases sitting between them. The CDR3 is 15 amino acids. CDR3 amino acids: CAWSVGWGANTEAFF. The CDR3 bases are TGTGCCTGGAGTGTAGGGTGGGGTGCGAACACTGAAGCTTTCTTT.

Of note for this clonotype: This may be a read error: a much more frequent sequence differs by one nucleotide. J is TRBJ1-2 and V is TRBV6-2 or TRBV6-3; 10 bases align to TRBD1. Germline V lookup: CDR1 MNHEY, CDR2 SVGEGT. This CDR3 has 16 residues. The CDR3 bases are TGTGCCAGCAGTACCCCCTCCGGGACAGGGGCCCGCGGCTACGCCTTC. As protein: CASSTPSGTGARGYAF.

The chain recombines TRBV5-1 with TRBJ2-2; no clear D gene. Looked up from germline, CDR1 is SGHRS and CDR2 is YFSETQ. V was clipped by 4 bases and J by 7 bases, with 8 bases between them. The CDR3 is 12 residues long. In nucleotides, the CDR3 is TGCGCCAGCAGCCGAAAGAGCGGGGAGCTGTTTTTT. Residues: CASSRKSGELFF.

About this clonotype: A read error is likely here: a far larger clone is one base away. The conserved phenylalanine or tryptophan normally closing the CDR3 is absent here, so this likely arose from a read error. This rearrangement joins TRBV11-2 to TRBJ1-5, with D perhaps matching TRBD1 (5 bases). Trimming took 5 bases from V and 4 from J, leaving 12 bases between them. CDR3 size: 14 residues. The germline V gene encodes CDR1 SGHAT and CDR2 FQNNGV. Here the CDR3 DNA reads TGTGCCAGCAGCGGGGGATCACAGAATCAGCCCCAGCATTCT. It translates to CASSGGSQNQPQHS.